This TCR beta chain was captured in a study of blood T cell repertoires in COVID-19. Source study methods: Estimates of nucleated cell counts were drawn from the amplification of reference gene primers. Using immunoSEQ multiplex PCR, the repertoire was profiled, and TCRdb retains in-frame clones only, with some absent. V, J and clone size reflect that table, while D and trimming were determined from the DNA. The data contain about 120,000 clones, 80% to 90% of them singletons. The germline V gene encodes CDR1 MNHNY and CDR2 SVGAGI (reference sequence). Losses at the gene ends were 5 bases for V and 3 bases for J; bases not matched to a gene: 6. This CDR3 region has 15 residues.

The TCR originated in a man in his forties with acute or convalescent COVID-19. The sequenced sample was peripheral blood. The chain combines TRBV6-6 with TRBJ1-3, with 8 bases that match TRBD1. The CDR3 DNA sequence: TGTGCCAGCAGTCCGACAGGGGCTAATGGAAACACCATATATTTT. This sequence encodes CASSPTGANGNTIYF.